This T cell receptor (beta chain) stems from a study of blood T cells in healthy people across ages. Whole-study results and caveats: It was not known whether donors were CMV positive (a possible confounder of expanded clonotype changes).

Through a sample-barcoded 5' primer and a J-beta primer mix, a second PCR was run for roughly 6 to 11 cycles. TCRdb independently ran MiXCR on the 5' RACE reads; one entry per CDR3 protein. The top ten hold approximately 17% of the sample, which has 450,000 to 700,000 distinct CDR3 sequences, 27% seen once. Those donating, healthy Caucasian individuals from Russia, were aged roughly 6 to 100. There were at least 5 micrograms of total RNA extracted from every sample. This CDR3 comprises 14 residues. V was trimmed by 1 base and J by 4 bases, leaving 9 bases between them. Germline CDR1 SGDLS, CDR2 YYNGEE. A remark on this clonotype: Its antigen is unidentified.

The rearrangement links TRBV9 to TRBJ2-1; perhaps TRBD2 as D (5 bases). The TCR originated in a woman in her 70s in good health. Sequenced input: blood. CDR3 residues: CASSVSGSYNEQFF. In nucleotides, the CDR3 is TGTGCCAGCAGCGTAAGCGGTTCTTACAATGAGCAGTTCTTC.